The 20 T cell receptor beta chains below come from one sample, sequenced in a study of cytomegalovirus exposure and HLA in healthy donors. Profiling relied on immunoSEQ multiplex PCR, and the TCRdb table lists in-frame clones only, not all of them. This sample has 100,000 to 150,000 clones; 95% to 96% occur once, and the top ten carry about 1.7%. Material for sequencing was PBMCs. The receptors derive from a man between 18 and 35 years old in good health and CMV-seronegative.

The chain links TRBV28 to TRBJ1-5, with TRBD1 as a possible D gene (6 bases). Germline V gives CDR1 MDHEN, CDR2 SYDVKM. Trimming pared 2 bases from V and 5 bases from J, leaving 22 bases between. The CDR3 totals 18 residues. For the CDR3, the DNA is TGTGCCAGCAGTTTAGGAGGGGGGGTCGTGTGGACAGATCAGCCCCAGCATTTT. Translating gives CASSLGGGVVWTDQPQHF.

This rearrangement joins TRBV2 to TRBJ2-2, with 10 bases aligning to TRBD1. CDR3 size: 16 residues. Germline V lookup: CDR1 SNHLY, CDR2 FYNNEI. V trimming: 6 bases; J trimming: 4 bases; junction bases outside the gene matches: 8. The DNA of the CDR3 is TGTGCCAGCAGGGAGGGACAGGGGAGGGGCACCGGGGAGCTGTTTTTT. Its translation: CASREGQGRGTGELFF.

The chain joins TRBV21-1 to TRBJ2-7; the DNA was not compared with TRBD2, the D call given in the table. TRBV21-1 is annotated as a pseudogene. This CDR3 is 13 amino acids long. This CDR3 is CASSRRRGSEQYF. Here the CDR3 DNA reads TGTGCCAGCAGCCGCCGACGGGGAAGCGAGCAGTACTTC.

Here the CDR3 DNA reads TGTGCCAGCAGTTTATGGGGCAGCCAAGAGACCCAGTACTTC. This encodes CASSLWGSQETQYF. V usage is TRBV27 and J usage is TRBJ2-5, with D possibly matching TRBD1 (5 bases). The CDR3 spans 14 residues. Trimming took off 1 base at V and 1 base at J, with 7 bases between the two ends. Germline V gene sequence: CDR1 MNHEY, CDR2 SMNVEV (reference sequence).

The chain recombines TRBV11-2 with TRBJ2-7, with D possibly TRBD1 on 6 matching bases. Germline V gene data show CDR1 as SGHAT and CDR2 as FQNNGV. Trimming removed 4 bases from V and 5 bases from J, with 9 bases in between. This CDR3 has 12 amino acids. CDR3: CASSSRGNEQYF. The CDR3 nucleotides are TGTGCCAGCAGCTCCAGGGGAAACGAGCAGTACTTC.

V usage is TRBV7-2 and J usage is TRBJ1-5; D might be TRBD1 (5 bases). The CDR3 extends over 16 amino acids. Germline CDR1 reads SGHTA; CDR2 reads FQGNSA. Trimming cost V 3 bases and J 0 bases, with 12 bases left between them. The CDR3 bases are TGTGCCAGCAGCTTTGTGGGGCAGTATAGCAATCAGCCCCAGCATTTT. Protein sequence: CASSFVGQYSNQPQHF.

This chain uses TRBV18 with TRBJ2-1; TRBD2 might be the D (5 bases). Germline V gives CDR1 KGHSH, CDR2 LQKENI. Between the trimmed V and J ends, which lost 4 bases and 9 bases, there was a span of 13 bases. This CDR3 comprises 13 residues. The CDR3 spells CASSQVREAEQFF. The CDR3 coding sequence is TGTGCCAGCTCACAAGTCCGGGAAGCTGAGCAGTTCTTC. Full variable domain (missing parts from reference TRBV18 and TRBJ2-1): NAGVMQNPRHLVRRRGQEARLRCSPMKGHSHVYWYRQLPEEGLKFMVYLQKENIIDESGMPKERFSAEFPKEGPSILRIQQVVRGDSAAYFCASSQVREAEQFFGPGTRLTVL.

The chain employs TRBV28 and TRBJ1-3; no firm D call. V was pared by 4 bases and J by 7 bases, with 17 bases between. In germline, CDR1 is MDHEN, CDR2 SYDVKM. This CDR3 contains 15 residues. This CDR3 is CASSSSGLAENTIYF. The CDR3 bases are TGTGCCAGCAGTTCGTCGGGGTTGGCTGAGAACACCATATATTTT.

V and J are TRBV28 and TRBJ2-1, with D unclear. Germline V gene data show CDR1 as MDHEN and CDR2 as SYDVKM. The CDR3 sequence is 16 residues long. Trimming shortened V by 6 bases and J by 3 bases, and 18 bases separated the two germline ends. The CDR3 here is CASSRLDGGIYNEQFF. The CDR3 region has the DNA TGTGCCAGCAGCCGCTTGGATGGCGGTATCTACAATGAGCAGTTCTTC.

A few counts support this clone. The chain recombines TRBV19 with TRBJ1-4, with D maybe TRBD1 (5 bases). Germline-derived CDR1 and CDR2 are LNHDA and SQIVND (reference sequence). The V end was cut by 7 bases, the J end by 8 bases, with 8 bases between. The CDR3 totals 11 residues. The CDR3 loop reads CASTGEEKLFF. The CDR3 nucleotides read TGTGCCAGTACGGGGGAGGAAAAACTGTTTTTT.

The V gene is TRBV30, the J gene TRBJ1-1; no reliable D call. V lost 5 bases and J 5 bases, leaving 21 bases between the germline ends. The CDR3 covers 15 residues. The V gene's germline CDR1 is GTSNPN and CDR2 SVGIG (reference sequence). CDR3 residues: CAWRRITGLWTEAFF. As DNA, the CDR3 is TGTGCCTGGCGAAGAATTACGGGGTTATGGACTGAAGCTTTCTTT.

This rearrangement joins TRBV28 to TRBJ1-1; D may be TRBD1 (5 bases). This CDR3 has 14 residues. Trimming left V 6 bases short and J 0 bases short, with 11 bases between. Germline CDR1 and CDR2: MDHEN and SYDVKM. This CDR3 is CASRLDRLNTEAFF. The DNA for the CDR3 is TGTGCCAGCAGGCTAGACAGATTGAACACTGAAGCTTTCTTT.

The V gene is TRBV11-3, the J gene TRBJ2-1, with 8 bases that match TRBD1. Germline CDR1 is SGHNT and CDR2 is YENEEA. This CDR3 contains 15 residues. J was trimmed by 10 bases and V by 3 bases; bases with no gene match: 11. CDR3 sequence: CASSFGRGLLEEQFF. The CDR3 DNA is TGTGCCAGCAGCTTTGGCAGGGGGCTATTGGAGGAGCAGTTCTTC.

V and J are TRBV4-1 and TRBJ2-1; TRBD1 matches at 8 bases. The V gene end was trimmed by 3 bases and the J gene end by 6 bases; junction bases not matched to a gene: 10. Germline CDR1 reads MGHRA; CDR2 reads YSYEKL. This CDR3 comprises 16 residues. Here the CDR3 reads CASSHPGGGKGNEQFF. The DNA of the CDR3 is TGCGCCAGCAGCCACCCAGGGGGCGGGAAGGGCAATGAGCAGTTCTTC.

In this sample, this clone turned up many times. This sequence joins TRBV11-2 and TRBJ1-2; tentative D call: TRBD1 (6 bases). The CDR3 covers 16 residues. With 3 bases removed from V and 8 bases from J, the gap between germline ends came to 22 bases. CDR1 and CDR2 (germline): SGHAT, FQNNGV. The CDR3 DNA follows: TGTGCCAGCAGCTTCGGGGGGCCAACCAACCCCTACGGCTACACCTTC. Its translation: CASSFGGPTNPYGYTF.

This chain joins TRBV6-5 and TRBJ1-4; the match to TRBD1 covers 7 bases. This CDR3 comprises 16 residues. With 0 bases clipped from V and 7 bases from J, the junction kept 8 bases outside the gene matches. Germline V gene sequence: CDR1 MNHEY, CDR2 SVGAGI. CDR3 nucleotides: TGTGCCAGCAGTTACTCGTGGGGTAACAGGGGTGAAAAACTGTTTTTT. Residues: CASSYSWGNRGEKLFF.

This clone was seen once. J is TRBJ2-7 and V is TRBV9; the D is unclear. The germline CDR1 and CDR2 sequences are SGDLS and YYNGEE. Trimming shortened V by 0 bases and J by 6 bases, and 10 bases separated the two germline ends. The CDR3 length is 13 residues. The CDR3 loop reads CASSVVQRGEQYF. CDR3 DNA sequence: TGTGCCAGCAGCGTAGTCCAGAGAGGCGAGCAGTACTTC. The whole variable domain, filled in from reference TRBV9 and TRBJ2-7, reads DSGVTQTPKHLITATGQRVTLRCSPRSGDLSVYWYQQSLDQGLQFLIQYYNGEERAKGNILERFSAQQFPDLHSELNLSSLELGDSALYFCASSVVQRGEQYFGPGTRLTVT.

The chain carries TRBV14 and TRBJ2-3; D may be TRBD1 (6 bases). This CDR3 comprises 13 residues. Germline CDR1 SGHDN, CDR2 FVKESK. With 4 bases removed from V and 3 bases from J, the gap between germline ends came to 8 bases. The CDR3 loop reads CASSLQGTDTQYF. In DNA, the CDR3 is TGTGCCAGCAGCCTACAGGGTACAGATACGCAGTATTTT.

The rearrangement joins TRBV6-5 to TRBJ1-2, with 7 bases lining up with TRBD1. The junction had 9 bases not matched to a gene; V was cut back by 2 bases and J by 6 bases. The CDR3 is 15 amino acids. CDR1 MNHEY and CDR2 SVGAGI come from the germline V gene. This CDR3 is CASSYLSRGVNGYTF. The CDR3 DNA sequence: TGTGCCAGCAGTTACCTCAGCAGGGGGGTGAATGGCTACACCTTC.

The chain is built from TRBV5-4 and TRBJ2-7; D not resolved. The CDR3 contains 12 residues. V lost 3 bases, J lost 2 bases, and 6 bases lay in between. Germline V gene data show CDR1 as SGHNT and CDR2 as YYREEE (reference sequence). The CDR3 DNA is TGTGCCAGCAGCTCCGCTACCTACGAGCAGTACTTC. This gives the protein CASSSATYEQYF.